These T cell receptor beta chains were read from a single sample in a study of monozygotic twins with inflammatory bowel disease. TCRdb reprocessed the 5' RACE reads; each CDR3 protein has one entry and no DNA is given. Its table records some 200,000 distinct CDR3 sequences. Sample: blood. These receptors were collected from a human donor with ulcerative colitis or Crohn's disease, or a healthy co-twin of an affected twin (not recorded which). The CDR3 runs from the conserved cysteine through the conserved F or W.

TRBV27	TRBJ1-6	CAGSFLNSPLHF
TRBV6-5	TRBJ1-5	CASSYGGNRGSNQPQHF
TRBV7-2	TRBJ2-1	CASSLSRGFYNEQFF
TRBV4-1	TRBJ1-1	CASSQSATGGVRAFF
TRBV7-9	TRBJ1-1	CASSIRGGSTEAFF
TRBV7-9	TRBJ1-6	CASSPLGTGVPHPLHF
TRBV9	TRBJ1-1	CASSPWGQGSNTEAFF
TRBV12-3/TRBV12-4	TRBJ1-1	CASSEGGPAFF
TRBV3-1	TRBJ2-7	CASSPYSRIISYEQYF
TRBV6-1	TRBJ2-7	CASSLRQGTVHEQYF
TRBV27	TRBJ2-3	CASTSGGRTDTQYF
TRBV11-2	TRBJ2-5	CASSSRTSGFHKMEETQYF
TRBV5-4	TRBJ2-2	CASSIDRGQLAGELFF
TRBV20-1	TRBJ1-4	CSARDRGVGEKLFF
TRBV2	TRBJ2-7	CASSEGQTIPYF
TRBV20-1	TRBJ1-6	CSARGFRDNSPLHF
TRBV30	TRBJ1-1	CAWSAAAPGTTEAFF
TRBV28	TRBJ1-1	CASSLEGIVTEAFF
TRBV5-1	TRBJ2-2	CASSLVTGPNTGELFF
TRBV3-1	TRBJ2-2	CAGSQPGQATNTGELFF
TRBV5-1	TRBJ2-1	CASSFGSSGGYNEQFF
TRBV5-1	TRBJ2-7	CASSLGLAGASYEQYF
TRBV6-1	TRBJ2-4	CASRRRGVKNIQYF
TRBV6-5	TRBJ1-2	CASSYLQGAGYGYTF
TRBV7-9	TRBJ2-3	CASSPHGGPDTQYF
TRBV6-1	TRBJ1-5	CASSERGAGQPQHF
TRBV5-1	TRBJ2-3	CASSGDHTDTQYF
TRBV15	TRBJ2-1	CATRRRLGTYNEQFF
TRBV7-2	TRBJ2-2	CASSLIRGELFF
TRBV28	TRBJ1-4	CASSFAGVNEKLFF
TRBV7-2	TRBJ2-7	CASSSTRGAGYYEQYF
TRBV9	TRBJ2-6	CASSVGRSSGANVLTF
TRBV4-3	TRBJ2-3	CASSQENKGREPDTQYF
TRBV9	TRBJ1-2	CASSPPPGGEDGYTF
TRBV15	TRBJ1-4	CATSRAGTANEKLFF
TRBV5-4	TRBJ1-6	CASSNPGTGTNSPLHF